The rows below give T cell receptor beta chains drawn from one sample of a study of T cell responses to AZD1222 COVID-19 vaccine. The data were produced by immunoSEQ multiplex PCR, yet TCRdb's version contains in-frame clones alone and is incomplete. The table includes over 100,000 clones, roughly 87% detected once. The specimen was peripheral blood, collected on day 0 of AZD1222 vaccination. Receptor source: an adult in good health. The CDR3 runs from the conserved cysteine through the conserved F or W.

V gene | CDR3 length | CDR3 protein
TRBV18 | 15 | CASSPGRDRNTEAFF
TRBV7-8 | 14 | CASSLGTYSYEQYF
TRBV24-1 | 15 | CATSESGQGRETQYF
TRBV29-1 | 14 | CSVAGQGITDTQYF
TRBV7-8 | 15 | CASSLDWGTVSTQYF
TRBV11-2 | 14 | CASSFRVHGNTIYF
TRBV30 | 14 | CAWSGVSGQARAFF
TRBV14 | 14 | CASSFRRSDTEAFF
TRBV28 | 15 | CASSTSGGPSYEQYF
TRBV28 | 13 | CASSSGTGWRSFF
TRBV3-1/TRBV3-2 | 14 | CASSQDIEANEQFF
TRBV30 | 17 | CAWSVTGGAGESYEQYF
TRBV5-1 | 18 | CASSHPPPGGGYTDTQYF
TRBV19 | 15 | CASSTTGELGNEQFF
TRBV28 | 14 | CASSFPGTQETQYF
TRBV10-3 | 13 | CAISDQGYYGYTF
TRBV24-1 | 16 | CATSVSGRASYNEQFF
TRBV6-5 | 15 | CASSYRTSSNQPQHF
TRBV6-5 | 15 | CASTRSPGMLDEQFF
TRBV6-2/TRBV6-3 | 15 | CASSYEGRGLYEQYF
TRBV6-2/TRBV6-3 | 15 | CASSSDRGWEDTQYF
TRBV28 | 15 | CASRSGGGLNTEAFF
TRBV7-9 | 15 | CASSASWTRTETQYF
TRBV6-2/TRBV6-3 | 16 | CASSLPRTAMNTEAFF
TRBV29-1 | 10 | CSVSRETQYF
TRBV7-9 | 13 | CASSPGRLDTQYF
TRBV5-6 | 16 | CASSTRTSGRASEQFF
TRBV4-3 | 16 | CASSQDWGQGNQPQHF
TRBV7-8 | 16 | CASSLVRGTVKETQYF
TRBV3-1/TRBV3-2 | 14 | CASGAGYNTGELFF
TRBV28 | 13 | CATDDRVNEKLFF
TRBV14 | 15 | CASSQGAGIYNEQFF
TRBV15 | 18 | CATSRDEAELAAYNEQFF
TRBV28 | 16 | CASSTRTGPLDTEAFF